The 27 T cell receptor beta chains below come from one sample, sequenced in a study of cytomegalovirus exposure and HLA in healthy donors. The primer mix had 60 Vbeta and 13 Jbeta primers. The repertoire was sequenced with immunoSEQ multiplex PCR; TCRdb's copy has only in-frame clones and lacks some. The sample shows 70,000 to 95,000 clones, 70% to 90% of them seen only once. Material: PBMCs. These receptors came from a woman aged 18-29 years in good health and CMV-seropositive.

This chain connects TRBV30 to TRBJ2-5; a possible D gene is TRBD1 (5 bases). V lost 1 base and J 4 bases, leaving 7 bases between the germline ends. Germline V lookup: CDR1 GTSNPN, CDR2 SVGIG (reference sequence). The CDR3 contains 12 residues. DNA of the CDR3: TGTGCCTGGAGTGGACAGATAGAGACCCAGTACTTC. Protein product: CAWSGQIETQYF.

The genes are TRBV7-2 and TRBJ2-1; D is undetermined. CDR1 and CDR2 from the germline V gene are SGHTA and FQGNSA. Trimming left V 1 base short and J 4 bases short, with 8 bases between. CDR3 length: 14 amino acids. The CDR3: CASSLELDYNEQFF. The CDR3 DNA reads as TGTGCCAGCAGCTTAGAACTCGATTACAATGAGCAGTTCTTC. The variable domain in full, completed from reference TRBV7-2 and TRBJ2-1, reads GAGVSQSPSNKVTEKGKDVELRCDPISGHTALYWYRQSLGQGLEFLIYFQGNSAPDKSGLPSDRFSAERTGGSVSTLTIQRTQQEDSAVYLCASSLELDYNEQFFGPGTRLTVL.

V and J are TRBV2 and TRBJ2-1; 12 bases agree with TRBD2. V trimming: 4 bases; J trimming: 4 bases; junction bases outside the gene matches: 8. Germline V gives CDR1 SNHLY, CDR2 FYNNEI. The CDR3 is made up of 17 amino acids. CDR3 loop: CASSGMGLAGYYNEQFF. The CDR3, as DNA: TGTGCCAGCAGTGGTATGGGACTAGCGGGCTATTACAATGAGCAGTTCTTC.

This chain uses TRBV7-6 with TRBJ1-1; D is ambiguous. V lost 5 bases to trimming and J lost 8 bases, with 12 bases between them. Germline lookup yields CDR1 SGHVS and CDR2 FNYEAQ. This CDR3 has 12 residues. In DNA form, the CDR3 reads TGTGCCAGCAGCGCCCTGGGGAGGGAAGCTTTCTTT. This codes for CASSALGREAFF.

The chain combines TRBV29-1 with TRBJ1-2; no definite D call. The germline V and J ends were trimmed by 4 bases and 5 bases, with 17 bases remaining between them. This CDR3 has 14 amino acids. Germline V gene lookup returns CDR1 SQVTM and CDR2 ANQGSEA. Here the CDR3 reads CSVVHAGGSYGYTF. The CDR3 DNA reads TGCAGCGTTGTACACGCCGGCGGCAGTTATGGCTACACCTTC. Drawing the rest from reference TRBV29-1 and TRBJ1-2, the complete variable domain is SAVISQKPSRDICQRGTSLTIQCQVDSQVTMMFWYRQQPGQSLTLIATANQGSEATYESGFVIDKFPISRPNLTFSTLTVSNMSPEDSSIYLCSVVHAGGSYGYTFGSGTRLTVV.

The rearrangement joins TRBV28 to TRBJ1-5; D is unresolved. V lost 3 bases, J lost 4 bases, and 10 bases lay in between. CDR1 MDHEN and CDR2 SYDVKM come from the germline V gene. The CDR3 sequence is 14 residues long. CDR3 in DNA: TGTGCCAGCAGTTTTTCGGGGTGGAATCAGCCCCAGCATTTT. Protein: CASSFSGWNQPQHF.

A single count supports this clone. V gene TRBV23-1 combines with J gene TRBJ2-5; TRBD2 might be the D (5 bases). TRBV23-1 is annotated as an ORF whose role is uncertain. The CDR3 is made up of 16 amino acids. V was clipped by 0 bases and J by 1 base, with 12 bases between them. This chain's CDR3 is CASSQSDGDFQETQYF. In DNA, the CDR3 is TGCGCCAGCAGTCAATCGGACGGGGATTTCCAAGAGACCCAGTACTTC.

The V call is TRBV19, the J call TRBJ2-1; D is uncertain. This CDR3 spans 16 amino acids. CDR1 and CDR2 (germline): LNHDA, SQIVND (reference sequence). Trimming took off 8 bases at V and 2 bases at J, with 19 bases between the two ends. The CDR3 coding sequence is TGTGCCAGTGCAATAAGTGGGCCCCCGGCCTACAATGAGCAGTTCTTC. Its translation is CASAISGPPAYNEQFF.

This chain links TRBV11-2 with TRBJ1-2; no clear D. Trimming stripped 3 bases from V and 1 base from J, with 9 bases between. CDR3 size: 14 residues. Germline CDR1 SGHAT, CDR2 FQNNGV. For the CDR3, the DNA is TGTGCCAGCAGCTTCGATGGCGGTAACTATGGCTACACCTTC. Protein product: CASSFDGGNYGYTF.

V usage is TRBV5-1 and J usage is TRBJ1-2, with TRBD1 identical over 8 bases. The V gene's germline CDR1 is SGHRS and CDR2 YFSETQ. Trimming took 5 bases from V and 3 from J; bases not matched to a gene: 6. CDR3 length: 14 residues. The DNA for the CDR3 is TGCGCCAGCAGTCCCCAGACAGGGGACTATGGCTACACCTTC. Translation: CASSPQTGDYGYTF. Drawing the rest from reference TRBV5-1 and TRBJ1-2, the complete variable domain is KAGVTQTPRYLIKTRGQQVTLSCSPISGHRSVSWYQQTPGQGLQFLFEYFSETQRNKGNFPGRFSGRQFSNSRSEMNVSTLELGDSALYLCASSPQTGDYGYTFGSGTRLTVV.

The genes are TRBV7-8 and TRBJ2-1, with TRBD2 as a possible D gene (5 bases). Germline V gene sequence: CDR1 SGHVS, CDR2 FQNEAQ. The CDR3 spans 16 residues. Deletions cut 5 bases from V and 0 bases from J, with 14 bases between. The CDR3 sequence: CASSPRADPSYNEQFF. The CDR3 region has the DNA TGTGCCAGCAGCCCTAGAGCGGACCCCTCCTACAATGAGCAGTTCTTC.

CDR3 amino acids: CASRQGVTEAFF. The CDR3, as DNA: TGTGCCAGCAGACAGGGGGTAACTGAAGCTTTCTTT. This chain connects TRBV2 to TRBJ1-1, with 8 bases aligning to TRBD1. V shed 6 bases and J 5 bases; nucleotides not matched to a gene: 2. This CDR3 has 12 residues. Germline CDR1 SNHLY, CDR2 FYNNEI.

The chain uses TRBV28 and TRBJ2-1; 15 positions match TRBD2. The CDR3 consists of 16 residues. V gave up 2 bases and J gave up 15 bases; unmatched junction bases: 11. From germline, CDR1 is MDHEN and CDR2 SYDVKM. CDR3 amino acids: CASSLIWTSGGAGPFF. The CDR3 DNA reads TGTGCCAGCAGTTTAATCTGGACTAGCGGGGGGGCCGGTCCGTTCTTC. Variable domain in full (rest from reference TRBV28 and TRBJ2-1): DVKVTQSSRYLVKRTGEKVFLECVQDMDHENMFWYRQDPGLGLRLIYFSYDVKMKEKGDIPEGYSVSREKKERFSLILESASTNQTSMYLCASSLIWTSGGAGPFFGPGTRLTVL.

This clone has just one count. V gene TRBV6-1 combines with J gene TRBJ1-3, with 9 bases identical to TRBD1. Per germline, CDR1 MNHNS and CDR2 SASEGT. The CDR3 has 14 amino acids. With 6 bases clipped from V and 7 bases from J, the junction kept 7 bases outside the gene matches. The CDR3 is CASRNRGPVNTIYF. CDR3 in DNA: TGTGCCAGCAGGAACAGGGGGCCTGTTAACACCATATATTTT.

The CDR3 loop is CASRPDRGSRTGELFF. The CDR3 DNA sequence: TGCGCCAGCAGACCTGACAGGGGCTCGCGCACCGGGGAGCTGTTTTTT. J is TRBJ2-2 and V is TRBV5-1; 8 positions agree with TRBD1. The CDR3 is made up of 16 amino acids. Unmatched junction bases numbered 10, after V lost 5 bases and J lost 4 bases. CDR1 is SGHRS and CDR2 is YFSETQ in the germline V gene.

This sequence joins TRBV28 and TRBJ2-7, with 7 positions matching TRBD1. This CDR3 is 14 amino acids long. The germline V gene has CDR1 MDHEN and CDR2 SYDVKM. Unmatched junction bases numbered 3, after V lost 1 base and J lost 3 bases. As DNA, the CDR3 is TGTGCCAGCAGTTTATACAGGGGAAACTACGAGCAGTACTTC. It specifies CASSLYRGNYEQYF.

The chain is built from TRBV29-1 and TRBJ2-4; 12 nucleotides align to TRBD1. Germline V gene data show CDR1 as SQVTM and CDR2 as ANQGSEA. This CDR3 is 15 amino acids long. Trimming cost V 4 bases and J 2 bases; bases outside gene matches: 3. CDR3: CSVAGQGASKNIQYF. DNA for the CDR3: TGCAGCGTTGCGGGACAGGGGGCTTCCAAAAACATTCAGTACTTC.

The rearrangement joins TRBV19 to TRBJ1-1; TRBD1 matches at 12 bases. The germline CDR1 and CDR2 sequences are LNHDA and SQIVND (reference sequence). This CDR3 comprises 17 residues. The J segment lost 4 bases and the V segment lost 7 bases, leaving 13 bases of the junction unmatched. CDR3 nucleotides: TGTGCCAGTAAGTTCCGGGGACAGGGGGCAGATCCCACTGAAGCTTTCTTT. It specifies CASKFRGQGADPTEAFF.

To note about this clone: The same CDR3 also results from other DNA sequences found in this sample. The DNA of the CDR3 is TGCGCCAGCAGCTCCGCGAACACCGGGGAGCTGTTTTTT. This codes for CASSSANTGELFF. The chain employs TRBV5-1 and TRBJ2-2; D is undetermined. V gave up 3 bases and J gave up 0 bases, with 3 bases separating them. The CDR3 has 13 amino acids. Per the germline V gene, CDR1 is SGHRS and CDR2 is YFSETQ.

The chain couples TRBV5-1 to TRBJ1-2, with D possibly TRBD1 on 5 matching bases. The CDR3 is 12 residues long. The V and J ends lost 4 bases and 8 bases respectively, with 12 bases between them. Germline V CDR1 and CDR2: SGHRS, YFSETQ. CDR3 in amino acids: CASSGQGEGYTF. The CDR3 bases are TGCGCCAGCAGCGGACAAGGAGAGGGCTACACCTTC.

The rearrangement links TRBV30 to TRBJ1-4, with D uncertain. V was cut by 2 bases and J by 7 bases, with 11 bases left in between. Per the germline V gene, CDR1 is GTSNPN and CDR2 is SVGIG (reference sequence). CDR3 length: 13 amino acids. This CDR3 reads CAWSNIYSEKLFF. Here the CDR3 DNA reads TGTGCCTGGAGTAACATCTACAGTGAAAAACTGTTTTTT.

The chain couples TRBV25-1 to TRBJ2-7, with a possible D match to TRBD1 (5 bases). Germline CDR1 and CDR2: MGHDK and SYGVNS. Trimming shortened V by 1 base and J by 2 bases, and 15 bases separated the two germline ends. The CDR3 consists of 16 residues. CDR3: CASSESPGQATYEQYF. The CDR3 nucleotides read TGTGCCAGCAGTGAATCACCAGGGCAGGCCACCTACGAGCAGTACTTC.

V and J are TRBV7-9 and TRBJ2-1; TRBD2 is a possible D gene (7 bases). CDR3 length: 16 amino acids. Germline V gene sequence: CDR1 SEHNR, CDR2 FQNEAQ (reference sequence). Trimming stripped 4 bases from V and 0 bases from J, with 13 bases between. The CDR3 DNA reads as TGTGCCAGCAGCTCACCCGGGGGGCCCTCCTACAATGAGCAGTTCTTC. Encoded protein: CASSSPGGPSYNEQFF.

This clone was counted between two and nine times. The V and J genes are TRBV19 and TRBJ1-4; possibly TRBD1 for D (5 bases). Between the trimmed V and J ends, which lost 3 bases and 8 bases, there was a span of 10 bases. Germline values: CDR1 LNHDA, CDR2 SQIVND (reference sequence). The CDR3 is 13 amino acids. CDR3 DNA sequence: TGTGCCAGTAGTATGGGACTTGAGGAAAAACTGTTTTTT. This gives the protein CASSMGLEEKLFF.

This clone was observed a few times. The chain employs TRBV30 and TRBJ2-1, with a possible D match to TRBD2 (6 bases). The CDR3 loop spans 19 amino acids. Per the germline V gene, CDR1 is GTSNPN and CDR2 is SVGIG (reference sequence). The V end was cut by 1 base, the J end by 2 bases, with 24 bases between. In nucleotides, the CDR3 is TGTGCCTGGAGTGCTTTTTATCGGCGGGAAAGCAGTACCTACAATGAGCAGTTCTTC. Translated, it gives CAWSAFYRRESSTYNEQFF.

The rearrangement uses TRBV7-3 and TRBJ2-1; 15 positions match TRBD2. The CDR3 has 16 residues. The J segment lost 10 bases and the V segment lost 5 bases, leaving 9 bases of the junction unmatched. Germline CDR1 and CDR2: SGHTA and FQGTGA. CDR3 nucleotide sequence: TGTGCCAGCAGCGCGTTCGGGACTAGCGGGAGGATAGAGCAGTTCTTC. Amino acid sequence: CASSAFGTSGRIEQFF.

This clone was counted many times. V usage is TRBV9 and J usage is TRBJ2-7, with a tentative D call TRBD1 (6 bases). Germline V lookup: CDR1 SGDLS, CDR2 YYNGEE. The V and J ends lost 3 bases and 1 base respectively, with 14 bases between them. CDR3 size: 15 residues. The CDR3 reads CASSARTDPSYEQYF. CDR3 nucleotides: TGTGCCAGCAGCGCTCGGACAGACCCATCCTACGAGCAGTACTTC.